One sample yielded the 3 T cell receptor beta chains listed below, sequenced in a study of CD8+ T cells in alopecia areata. In each case, RNA was isolated and then reverse transcribed into cDNA as the sequencing template. Sequencing used immunoSEQ multiplex PCR; TCRdb keeps in-frame clones, though not all of them. The table lists some 190,000 clones, 50% to 70% of them singletons, with 1.3% in the top ten. The treatment: oral pan-JAK inhibitor, 5-10 mg twice daily. The sequences come from CD4+ T cells sorted from blood, collected between weeks 47 and 50, from a patient treated with tofacitinib. The receptors were gathered from a human donor with alopecia areata.

V is TRBV27 and J is TRBJ2-3; no firm D call. Germline lookup yields CDR1 MNHEY and CDR2 SMNVEV (reference sequence). V lost 5 bases, J lost 2 bases, and 5 bases lay in between. The CDR3 runs to 12 residues. The CDR3: CASSAYTDTQYF. The DNA for the CDR3 is TGTGCCAGCAGTGCTTACACAGATACGCAGTATTTT.

In its sample, this clone was seen once. The CDR3 loop reads CASSPSGLGEAFF. For the CDR3, the DNA is TGTGCCAGCTCACCCTCGGGTTTGGGTGAAGCTTTCTTT. V is TRBV7-2 and J is TRBJ1-1, with D hard to call. Germline V CDR1 and CDR2: SGHTA, FQGNSA. The CDR3 runs 13 residues. Deletions cut 8 bases from V and 7 bases from J, with 17 bases between.

The chain carries TRBV19 and TRBJ2-3; no clear D gene. Germline V gives CDR1 LNHDA, CDR2 SQIVND (reference sequence). CDR3 length: 12 amino acids. Between the trimmed V and J ends, which lost 5 bases and 6 bases, there was a span of 9 bases. The CDR3 loop is CASSLLGDTQYF. DNA for the CDR3: TGTGCCAGTAGTTTACTCGGGGATACGCAGTATTTT.